This paragraph covers one T cell receptor (beta chain) sequence. The data were obtained in a study of blood T cell repertoires in COVID-19. Study-level background: Sites across the United States, Italy and Spain contributed samples from acute and convalescent COVID-19. T cells, B-cell-depleted T cells, or PBMCs provided the cDNA or gDNA that served as material.

In the study's own analysis: The authors estimated nucleated cell counts from reference gene primer amplification. The table came from immunoSEQ multiplex PCR; TCRdb's copy has only in-frame clones and leaves some out. V, J and clone size derive from that table, while D and trimming were established from the DNA sequence. The sample gives 180,000 or so clones, about 90% of which show up once; around 2.3% is in the top ten. The V and J ends lost 6 bases and 3 bases respectively, with 9 bases between them. This CDR3 has 12 residues. The germline V gene has CDR1 MDHEN and CDR2 SYDVKM. This TCR was recovered from a man aged 35 to 55 with active or convalescent COVID-19. The V and J genes are TRBV28 and TRBJ2-7; D gene ambiguous. The sample taken for sequencing was peripheral blood. CDR3 sequence: CASSRSFYEQYF. In DNA form, the CDR3 reads TGTGCCAGCAGCCGGAGTTTCTACGAGCAGTACTTC.